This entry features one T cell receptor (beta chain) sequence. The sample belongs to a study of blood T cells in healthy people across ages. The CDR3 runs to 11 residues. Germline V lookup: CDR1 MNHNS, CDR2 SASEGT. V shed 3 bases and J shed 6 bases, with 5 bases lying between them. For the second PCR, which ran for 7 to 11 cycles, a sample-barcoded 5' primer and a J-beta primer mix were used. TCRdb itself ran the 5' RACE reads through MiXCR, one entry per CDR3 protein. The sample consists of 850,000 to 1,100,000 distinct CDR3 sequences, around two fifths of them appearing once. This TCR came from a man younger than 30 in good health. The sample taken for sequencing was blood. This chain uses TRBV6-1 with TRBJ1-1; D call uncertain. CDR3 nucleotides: TGTGCCAGCAGTGACACCCCTGAAGCTTTCTTT. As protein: CASSDTPEAFF.